The 16 T cell receptor beta chains below all came from one sample that was sequenced in a study of blood T cell repertoires in COVID-19. Measured with immunoSEQ multiplex PCR; TCRdb has only the in-frame clones, and not every one. This table has approximately 280,000 clones, roughly 90% appearing once. Sequencing was carried out using peripheral blood. These receptors all come from a man aged 35-49 years with acute or convalescent COVID-19.

The rearrangement links TRBV9 to TRBJ2-2; D is unresolved. Between the trimmed V and J ends, which lost 4 bases and 2 bases, there was a span of 9 bases. Germline V gene sequence: CDR1 SGDLS, CDR2 YYNGEE. This CDR3 is built from 14 residues. The DNA of the CDR3 is TGTGCCAGCAGCTTTCTATCTAACACCGGGGAGCTGTTTTTT. Its protein product is CASSFLSNTGELFF.

The V and J genes are TRBV19 and TRBJ2-7; TRBD2 might be the D (5 bases). CDR3 length equals 15 residues. Germline loops: CDR1 LNHDA, CDR2 SQIVND (reference sequence). The germline V and J ends were trimmed by 6 bases and 1 base, with 16 bases remaining between them. CDR3 bases: TGTGCCAGTAGCCGGGGAAACTTCTTTTCCTACGAGCAGTACTTC. As protein: CASSRGNFFSYEQYF.

The CDR3 region has the DNA TGTGCCATCACCCCGGGACAGGGGTCCTACGAGCAGTACTTC. It specifies CAITPGQGSYEQYF. V and J are TRBV10-3 and TRBJ2-7; the match to TRBD1 covers 10 bases. This CDR3 is built from 14 residues. Germline trimming cut 7 bases from V and 1 base from J; bases unmatched to any gene: 4. Per germline, CDR1 ENHRY and CDR2 SYGVKD.

V gene TRBV30 combines with J gene TRBJ1-1; possibly TRBD1 for D (6 bases). V lost 3 bases, J lost 4 bases, and 18 bases lay in between. CDR1 and CDR2 from the germline V gene are GTSNPN and SVGIG (reference sequence). CDR3 length equals 15 residues. The CDR3 loop reads CAWRHRSRGSTEAFF. Here the CDR3 DNA reads TGTGCCTGGAGGCACAGATCCAGGGGATCCACTGAAGCTTTCTTT.

The chain joins TRBV5-1 to TRBJ2-6; no clear D gene. This CDR3 has 14 residues. The germline gives CDR1 SGHRS, CDR2 YFSETQ. Trimming left V 3 bases short and J 1 base short, with 5 bases between. This chain's CDR3 is CASSSTSGANVLTF. CDR3 bases: TGCGCCAGCAGCTCCACTTCTGGGGCCAACGTCCTGACTTTC.

The chain uses TRBV10-3 and TRBJ1-2; 9 positions agree with TRBD1. The CDR3 sequence is 15 residues long. Germline CDR1 ENHRY, CDR2 SYGVKD. In DNA, the CDR3 is TGTGCTTCTTTGCCAGGGACAGGGTCCGACTATGGCTACACCTTC. It codes for CASLPGTGSDYGYTF.

The gene calls are TRBV15 and TRBJ2-7; perhaps TRBD1 as D (5 bases). Germline loops: CDR1 LNHNV, CDR2 YYDKDF (reference sequence). Trimming cost V 0 bases and J 7 bases, with 16 bases left between them. The CDR3 spans 15 residues. CDR3 sequence (DNA): TGTGCCACCAGCAGAGAGGGCCAGGGTTGGGGAGAGCAGTACTTC. Protein sequence: CATSREGQGWGEQYF. Full variable domain (rest looked up from reference TRBV15 and TRBJ2-7): DAMVIQNPRYQVTQFGKPVTLSCSQTLNHNVMYWYQQKSSQAPKLLFHYYDKDFNNEADTPDNFQSRRPNTSFCFLDIRSPGLGDTAMYLCATSREGQGWGEQYFGPGTRLTVT.

J is TRBJ1-5 and V is TRBV6-1; unclear D gene. CDR1 MNHNS and CDR2 SASEGT come from the germline V gene. Trimming took 0 bases from V and 1 from J, leaving 13 bases between them. This CDR3 comprises 17 residues. The CDR3 here is CASSEARDLESNQPQHF. The CDR3 DNA reads TGTGCCAGCAGTGAAGCGAGAGATCTAGAGAGCAATCAGCCCCAGCATTTT.

J is TRBJ1-1 and V is TRBV25-1; tentatively, D is TRBD1 (5 bases). The CDR3 is 15 amino acids. Germline V gives CDR1 MGHDK, CDR2 SYGVNS. V was trimmed by 4 bases and J by 4 bases, leaving 16 bases between them. Here the CDR3 reads CASSVVAGQVTEAFF. Here the CDR3 DNA reads TGTGCCAGCAGTGTAGTAGCAGGGCAGGTCACTGAAGCTTTCTTT.

In DNA form, the CDR3 reads TGTGCCAGCAGCAGACGGGACAGGGGGCTTGCCGGGGAGCTGTTTTTT. Encoded protein: CASSRRDRGLAGELFF. J is TRBJ2-2 and V is TRBV5-8, with TRBD1 matching 12 bases. CDR3 length equals 16 residues. CDR1 is SGHTS and CDR2 is YDEGEE in the germline V gene. V was pared by 4 bases and J by 6 bases, with 7 bases of the junction left unmatched. Filled out from reference TRBV5-8 and TRBJ2-2, the complete variable domain reads EAGVTQSPTHLIKTRGQQATLRCSPISGHTSVYWYQQALGLGLQFLLWYDEGEERNRGNFPPRFSGRQFPNYSSELNVNALELEDSALYLCASSRRDRGLAGELFFGEGSRLTVL.

CDR3 region: CASSPTSGGAGRYEQYF. CDR3 bases: TGTGCCAGCAGCCCCACTAGCGGGGGGGCCGGTAGGTACGAGCAGTACTTC. The chain carries TRBV5-4 and TRBJ2-7, with 13 bases matching TRBD2. V was pared by 4 bases and J by 4 bases, with 11 bases of the junction left unmatched. Germline-derived CDR1 and CDR2 are SGHNT and YYREEE (reference sequence). The CDR3 is made up of 17 amino acids.

The chain combines TRBV11-2 with TRBJ1-2, with 9 positions matching TRBD1. V trimming: 5 bases; J trimming: 13 bases; junction bases outside the gene matches: 11. In germline, CDR1 is SGHAT, CDR2 FQNNGV. The CDR3 length is 13 residues. CDR3 region: CASSRIPGTGITF. The CDR3 DNA sequence: TGTGCCAGCAGCCGAATTCCTGGGACAGGGATCACCTTC.

The chain joins TRBV10-2 to TRBJ2-2; 10 bases map to TRBD2. The V and J ends lost 6 bases and 6 bases, in that order; junction bases with no gene match: 7. The CDR3 extends over 15 amino acids. CDR1 is WSHSY and CDR2 is SAAADI in the germline V gene. The CDR3 here is CASRAGTSAPGELFF. The CDR3 DNA sequence: TGCGCCAGCAGAGCCGGGACTAGCGCCCCCGGGGAGCTGTTTTTT.

This chain links TRBV5-1 with TRBJ2-5; possibly TRBD1 for D (5 bases). Trimming took off 2 bases at V and 2 bases at J, with 7 bases between the two ends. Germline V CDR1 and CDR2: SGHRS, YFSETQ. This CDR3 is 13 amino acids long. This chain's CDR3 is CASSFQGQETQYF. The CDR3 DNA reads as TGCGCCAGCAGCTTTCAGGGACAAGAGACCCAGTACTTC.

V is TRBV24-1 and J is TRBJ1-2; D possibly corresponds to TRBD1 (5 bases). V was trimmed by 4 bases and J by 1 base, leaving 12 bases between them. The CDR3 is 15 amino acids. Germline-derived CDR1 and CDR2 are KGHDR and SFDVKD. The CDR3 nucleotides are TGTGCCACCAGTGACCCGGGGGAGGGTAACTATGGCTACACCTTC. It translates to CATSDPGEGNYGYTF.

This clone was observed a few times. This sequence joins TRBV24-1 and TRBJ1-2; 7 bases map to TRBD1. CDR1 and CDR2 (germline): KGHDR, SFDVKD. The CDR3 runs 15 residues. Unmatched junction bases numbered 6, after V lost 4 bases and J lost 2 bases. CDR3 bases: TGTGCCACCAGTGACAGCAACAGGGGCAACTATGGCTACACCTTC. This sequence encodes CATSDSNRGNYGYTF.